Listed here are 10 T cell receptor beta chains from one sample, sequenced in a study of blood T cells in healthy people across ages (dated by TCRdb to 2014 to 2015). Library preparation was by 5' RACE. Sequencing instrument: Illumina HiSeq 2500. A second about 7 to 11 cycle PCR used a sample-barcoded 5' primer and a J-beta primer mix. TCRdb trimmed the raw reads at Q25, called clones with MiXCR and kept productive beta chains. A single entry per CDR3 protein holds the most common genes and DNA from its merged rows. Within this sample are 1 million or so distinct CDR3 sequences, with 45% of them counted one time only. Together, the top ten hold 15% to 20% of the sample. The sample consisted of blood. These receptor sequences come from a woman aged 55-75 years in good health.

The chain couples TRBV5-4 to TRBJ2-5; D ambiguous. V lost 0 bases, J lost 5 bases, and 8 bases lay in between. The CDR3 contains 13 residues. Germline CDR1 and CDR2: SGHNT and YYREEE (reference sequence). The chain's CDR3 is CASSLEVTETQYF. CDR3 DNA sequence: TGTGCCAGCAGCTTGGAAGTTACGGAGACCCAGTACTTC.

CDR3 protein: CASGASMGRLTSTDTQYF. The CDR3 DNA reads TGCGCCAGCGGCGCATCAATGGGGAGACTTACAAGCACAGATACGCAGTATTTT. The genes are TRBV5-1 and TRBJ2-3; a possible D gene is TRBD2 (5 bases). Germline CDR1 is SGHRS and CDR2 is YFSETQ. The CDR3 spans 18 residues. V lost 7 bases, J lost 0 bases, and 24 bases lay in between.

The chain has TRBV10-2 and TRBJ2-7, with 9 nucleotides matching TRBD2. This CDR3 spans 12 amino acids. Unmatched junction bases numbered 5, after V lost 11 bases and J lost 3 bases. Per germline, CDR1 WSHSY and CDR2 SAAADI. CDR3 residues: CAASREGYEQYF. CDR3 nucleotides: TGCGCCGCCTCGCGGGAGGGCTACGAGCAGTACTTC.

V usage is TRBV18 and J usage is TRBJ2-5; tentatively, D is TRBD2 (6 bases). V was clipped by 3 bases and J by 11 bases, with 25 bases between them. The CDR3 sequence is 16 residues long. The germline CDR1 and CDR2 sequences are KGHSH and LQKENI. The DNA of the CDR3 is TGTGCCAGCTCACCTCTTCCCTCGACTAGTTTGGGAGAGCAGTACTTC. Residues: CASSPLPSTSLGEQYF. Full variable domain (outside the CDR3, taken from reference TRBV18 and TRBJ2-5): NAGVMQNPRHLVRRRGQEARLRCSPMKGHSHVYWYRQLPEEGLKFMVYLQKENIIDESGMPKERFSAEFPKEGPSILRIQQVVRGDSAAYFCASSPLPSTSLGEQYFGPGTRLLVL.

This clonotype was detected a few times. The V call is TRBV24-1, the J call TRBJ2-5, with 7 bases identical to TRBD2. The junction had 16 bases not matched to a gene; V was cut back by 12 bases and J by 4 bases. The CDR3 covers 15 residues. Germline lookup yields CDR1 KGHDR and CDR2 SFDVKD. The CDR3 loop reads CASQYRDYLSETQYF. The CDR3 coding sequence is TGTGCCTCACAATACCGGGACTACCTATCAGAGACCCAGTACTTC.

The rearrangement links TRBV20-1 to TRBJ2-7; D uncertain. This CDR3 is built from 13 residues. The V end lost 6 bases, the J end lost 2 bases, and 14 bases lay between the germline ends. Germline V lookup: CDR1 DFQATT, CDR2 SNEGSKA (reference sequence). CDR3 protein: CSAWPLDPYEQYF. For the CDR3, the DNA is TGCAGTGCCTGGCCGTTAGACCCCTACGAGCAGTACTTC.

This clonotype was picked up a small number of times. The chain has TRBV5-4 and TRBJ2-1; 9 nucleotides align to TRBD2. Germline-derived CDR1 and CDR2 are SGHNT and YYREEE (reference sequence). The CDR3 spans 15 residues. Unmatched junction bases numbered 10, after V lost 7 bases and J lost 5 bases. In DNA form, the CDR3 reads TGTGCCAGCGACTCGATGGCTAGCGGGAACAATGAGCAGTTCTTC. It specifies CASDSMASGNNEQFF. The whole variable domain, filled in from reference TRBV5-4 and TRBJ2-1, reads ETGVTQSPTHLIKTRGQQVTLRCSSQSGHNTVSWYQQALGQGPQFIFQYYREEENGRGNFPPRFSGLQFPNYSSELNVNALELDDSALYLCASDSMASGNNEQFFGPGTRLTVL.

With regard to this clonotype: With a much larger clone just one base away, this may be a read error. This chain uses TRBV5-6 with TRBJ2-5; 8 bases agree with TRBD2. The closer fit of TRBJ2-7 to the DNA end suggests the J call may be wrong. Germline V gives CDR1 SGHDT, CDR2 YYEEEE. This CDR3 is built from 14 residues. The CDR3 loop reads CAGSLYSGIHEQYF. The CDR3, as DNA: TGTGCCGGCAGCCTATATAGCGGGATCCACGAGCAGTACTTC.

This clonotype has ten or more counts. The chain uses TRBV29-1 and TRBJ2-5, with D tentatively TRBD1 or TRBD2 (5 bases each). The germline CDR1 and CDR2 sequences are SQVTM and ANQGSEA. CDR3 length: 12 amino acids. CDR3 DNA: TGCAGTGTAGAGGGGCGAGGGGAGACCCAGTACTTC. Translating gives CSVEGRGETQYF.

This clonotype was seen more than once but under ten times. The chain employs TRBV5-5 and TRBJ2-3; 9 bases fit TRBD1. The germline CDR1 and CDR2 sequences are SGHKS and YYEKEE (reference sequence). CDR3 length: 16 amino acids. The J segment lost 2 bases and the V segment lost 0 bases, leaving 4 bases of the junction unmatched. The CDR3 loop is CASSLEGQGNTDTQYF. The CDR3 DNA reads as TGTGCCAGCAGCTTGGAGGGACAGGGCAACACAGATACGCAGTATTTT.